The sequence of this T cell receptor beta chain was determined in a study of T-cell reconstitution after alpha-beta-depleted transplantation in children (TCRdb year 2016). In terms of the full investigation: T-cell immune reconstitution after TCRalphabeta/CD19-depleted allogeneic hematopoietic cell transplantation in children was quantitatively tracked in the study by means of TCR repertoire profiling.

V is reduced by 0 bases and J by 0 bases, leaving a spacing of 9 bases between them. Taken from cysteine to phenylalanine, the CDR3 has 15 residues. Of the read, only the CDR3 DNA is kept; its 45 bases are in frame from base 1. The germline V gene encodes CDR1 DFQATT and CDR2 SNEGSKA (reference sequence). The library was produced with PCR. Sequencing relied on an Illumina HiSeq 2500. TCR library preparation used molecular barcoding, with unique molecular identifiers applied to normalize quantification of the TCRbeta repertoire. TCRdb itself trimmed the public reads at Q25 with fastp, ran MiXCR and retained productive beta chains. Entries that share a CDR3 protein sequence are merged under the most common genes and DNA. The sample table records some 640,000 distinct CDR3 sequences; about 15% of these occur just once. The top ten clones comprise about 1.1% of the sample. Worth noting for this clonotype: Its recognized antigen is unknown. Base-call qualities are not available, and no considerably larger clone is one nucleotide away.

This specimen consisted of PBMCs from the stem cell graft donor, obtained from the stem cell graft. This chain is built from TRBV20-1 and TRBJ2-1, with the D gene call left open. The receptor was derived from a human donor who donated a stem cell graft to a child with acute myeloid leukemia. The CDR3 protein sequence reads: CSARDRMSSYNEQFF. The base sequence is TGCAGTGCTAGAGATCGCATGAGCTCCTACAATGAGCAGTTCTTC.